This record covers a single T cell receptor beta chain. The data were taken from a study of Ad26.COV2.S vaccination and SARS-CoV-2 variants. The wider study: Ad26.COV2.S shots went into the muscle once or twice, 56 days apart.

After removal of 5 bases from V and 6 bases from J, the junction contained 3 bases not matched to a gene. The CDR3 loop spans 14 amino acids. Germline CDR1 is SGHTA and CDR2 is FQGTGA. Treatment indicated: roughly 18 received Ad26.COV2.S at low or high dose, single or two shots; five or six received placebo; per-sample allocation not given. On day 63 after the first injection, vaccine and placebo recipients gave samples. Spike of the Wuhan-strain SARS-CoV-2 was expressed by an Ad26 vector, which formed the vaccine. Assay used: immunoSEQ multiplex PCR; TCRdb lists only in-frame clones, some missing. The table shows 300,000 to 350,000 clones, with about 82% occurring only once.

This chain uses TRBV7-3 with TRBJ1-6; 8 bases line up with TRBD1. This sequence originates from a person aged 18-65 years who received the Ad26.COV2.S COVID-19 vaccine or a placebo. The input for sequencing was peripheral blood, taken in a trial of Ad26.COV2.S vaccine versus placebo. The CDR3 DNA reads TGTGCCAGCAGCCAGACAGGGGCTAATTCACCCCTCCACTTT. Amino acids: CASSQTGANSPLHF.